This T cell receptor beta chain derives from a study of beta chain features in type 1 diabetes. It was via CD45RO/CCR7/CD25/CD127/CD95/CD27 that CD4+ naive, central memory, regulatory and stem cell-like memory cells were sorted. A note on this clone: Its antigen is currently unknown.

Per germline, CDR1 SGHVS and CDR2 FNYEAQ. The CDR3 has 17 amino acids. V gave up 5 bases and J gave up 5 bases; unmatched junction bases: 13. Expressed TCRB transcripts were sequenced after all isolated RNA was converted to cDNA. Assay: immunoSEQ multiplex PCR; the TCRdb copy retains only in-frame clones and omits some. Of 640,000 or so clones detected, about an eighth appear once; the ten largest clones hold roughly 0.022%. Whole-study results and caveats: Significant though moderate, a shortening of TCRB CDR3s appeared in all four CD4+ subsets of Type 1 diabetes patients.

V is TRBV7-6 and J is TRBJ2-5; 11 positions match TRBD2. The sequence was obtained from a man aged 18 to 29 with type 1 diabetes. Sequencing was carried out using naive CD4+ T cells from blood. The CDR3, as DNA: TGTGCCAGCAGCCCGACCCCCGCCCTAGCGGGGGGCGAGACCCAGTACTTC. Amino acids: CASSPTPALAGGETQYF.